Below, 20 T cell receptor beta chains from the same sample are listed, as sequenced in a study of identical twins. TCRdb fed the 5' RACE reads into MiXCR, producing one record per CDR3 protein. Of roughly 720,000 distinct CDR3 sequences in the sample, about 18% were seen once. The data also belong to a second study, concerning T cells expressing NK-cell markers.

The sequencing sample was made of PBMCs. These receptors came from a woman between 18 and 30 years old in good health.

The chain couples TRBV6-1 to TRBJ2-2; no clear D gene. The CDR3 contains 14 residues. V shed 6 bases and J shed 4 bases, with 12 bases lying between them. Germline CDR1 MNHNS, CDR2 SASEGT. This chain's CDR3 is CASSPASSTGELFF. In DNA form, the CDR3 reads TGTGCCAGCAGCCCTGCCTCGTCCACCGGGGAGCTGTTTTTT.

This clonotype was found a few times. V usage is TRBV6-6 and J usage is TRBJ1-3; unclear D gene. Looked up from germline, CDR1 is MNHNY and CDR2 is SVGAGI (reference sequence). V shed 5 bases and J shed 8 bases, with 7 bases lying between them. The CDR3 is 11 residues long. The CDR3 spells CASSAAYTIYF. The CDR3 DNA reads TGTGCCAGCAGTGCGGCATACACCATATATTTT.

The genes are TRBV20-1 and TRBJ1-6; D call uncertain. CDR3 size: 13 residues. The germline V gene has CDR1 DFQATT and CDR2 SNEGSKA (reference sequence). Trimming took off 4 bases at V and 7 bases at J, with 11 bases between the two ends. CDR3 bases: TGCAGTGCTATGGGCGCAGCGAATTCACCCCTCCACTTT. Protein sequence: CSAMGAANSPLHF.

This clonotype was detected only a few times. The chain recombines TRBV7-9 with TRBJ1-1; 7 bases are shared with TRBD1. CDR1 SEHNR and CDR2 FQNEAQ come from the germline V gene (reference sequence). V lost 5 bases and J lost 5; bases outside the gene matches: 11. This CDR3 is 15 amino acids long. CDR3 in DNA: TGTGCCAGCAGCCCCAACAGGGGAAGTCGTACTGAAGCTTTCTTT. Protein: CASSPNRGSRTEAFF.

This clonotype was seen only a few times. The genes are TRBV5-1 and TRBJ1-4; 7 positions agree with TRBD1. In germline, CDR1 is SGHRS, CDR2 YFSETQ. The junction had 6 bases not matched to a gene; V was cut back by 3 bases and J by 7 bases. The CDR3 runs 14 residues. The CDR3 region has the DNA TGCGCCAGCAGCTCGACAGGGTCTGGTGAAAAACTGTTTTTT. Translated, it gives CASSSTGSGEKLFF.

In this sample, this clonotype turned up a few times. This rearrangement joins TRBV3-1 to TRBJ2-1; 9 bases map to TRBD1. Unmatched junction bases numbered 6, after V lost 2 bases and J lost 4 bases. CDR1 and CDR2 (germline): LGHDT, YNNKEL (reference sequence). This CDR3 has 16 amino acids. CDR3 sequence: CASSQIGTGRYNEQFF. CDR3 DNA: TGTGCCAGCAGCCAAATAGGGACAGGGCGATACAATGAGCAGTTCTTC.

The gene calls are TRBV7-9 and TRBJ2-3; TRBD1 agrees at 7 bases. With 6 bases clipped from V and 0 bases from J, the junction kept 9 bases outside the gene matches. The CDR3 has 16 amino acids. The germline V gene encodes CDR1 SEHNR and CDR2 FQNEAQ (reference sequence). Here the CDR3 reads CASSGSRDSSTDTQYF. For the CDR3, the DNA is TGTGCCAGCAGTGGGAGCCGGGACAGCAGCACAGATACGCAGTATTTT.

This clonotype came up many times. The CDR3 DNA reads as TGTGCCAGCAGCCGCGACAGCTACACCGGGGAGCTGTTTTTT. It translates to CASSRDSYTGELFF. The V gene is TRBV7-9, the J gene TRBJ2-2; a weak D match, TRBD1 (5 bases). The CDR3 extends over 14 amino acids. V was clipped by 5 bases and J by 3 bases, with 10 bases between them. CDR1 SEHNR and CDR2 FQNEAQ come from the germline V gene (reference sequence).

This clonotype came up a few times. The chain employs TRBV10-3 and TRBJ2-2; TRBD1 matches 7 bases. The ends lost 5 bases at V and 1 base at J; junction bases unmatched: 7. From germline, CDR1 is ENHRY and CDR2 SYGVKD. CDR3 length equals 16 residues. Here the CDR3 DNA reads TGTGCCATCAGTAGGTTCCGGGACAGGAACACCGGGGAGCTGTTTTTT. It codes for CAISRFRDRNTGELFF.

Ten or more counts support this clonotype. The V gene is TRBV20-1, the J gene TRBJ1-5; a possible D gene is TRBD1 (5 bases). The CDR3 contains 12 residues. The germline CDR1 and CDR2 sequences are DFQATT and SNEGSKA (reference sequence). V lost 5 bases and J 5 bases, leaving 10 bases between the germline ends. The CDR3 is CSAGGGDQPQHF. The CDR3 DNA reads TGCAGTGCTGGGGGGGGGGATCAGCCCCAGCATTTT.

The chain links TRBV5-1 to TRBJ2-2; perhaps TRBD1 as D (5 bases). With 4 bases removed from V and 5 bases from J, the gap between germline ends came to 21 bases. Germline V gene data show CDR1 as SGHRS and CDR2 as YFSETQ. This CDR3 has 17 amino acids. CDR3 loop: CASSRSPVGSGTGELFF. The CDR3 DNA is TGCGCCAGCAGCCGATCCCCGGTGGGGTCAGGGACCGGGGAGCTGTTTTTT.

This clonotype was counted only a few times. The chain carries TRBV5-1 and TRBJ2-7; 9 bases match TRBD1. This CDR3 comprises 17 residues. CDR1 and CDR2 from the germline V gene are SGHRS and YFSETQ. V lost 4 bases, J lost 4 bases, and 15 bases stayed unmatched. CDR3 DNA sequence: TGCGCCAGCAGCAACCCTTGGTCCGTGACAGGGGGTTACGAGCAGTACTTC. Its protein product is CASSNPWSVTGGYEQYF.

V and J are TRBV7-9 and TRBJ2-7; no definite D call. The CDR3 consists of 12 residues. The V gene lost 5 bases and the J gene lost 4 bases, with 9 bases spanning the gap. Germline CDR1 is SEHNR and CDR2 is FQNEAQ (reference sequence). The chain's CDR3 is CASSQTEYEQYF. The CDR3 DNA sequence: TGTGCCAGCAGCCAAACTGAGTACGAGCAGTACTTC.

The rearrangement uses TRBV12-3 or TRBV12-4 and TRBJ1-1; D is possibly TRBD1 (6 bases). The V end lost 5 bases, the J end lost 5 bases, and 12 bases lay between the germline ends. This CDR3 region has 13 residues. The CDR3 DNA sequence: TGTGCCAGCAGTGACGGGGGGCGTACTGAAGCTTTCTTT. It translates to CASSDGGRTEAFF.

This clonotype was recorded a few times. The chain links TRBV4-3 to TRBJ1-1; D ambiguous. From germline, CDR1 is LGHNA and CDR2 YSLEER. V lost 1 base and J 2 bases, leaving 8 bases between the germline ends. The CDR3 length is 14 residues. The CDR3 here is CASSQGIYNTEAFF. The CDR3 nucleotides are TGCGCCAGCAGCCAAGGGATTTACAACACTGAAGCTTTCTTT.

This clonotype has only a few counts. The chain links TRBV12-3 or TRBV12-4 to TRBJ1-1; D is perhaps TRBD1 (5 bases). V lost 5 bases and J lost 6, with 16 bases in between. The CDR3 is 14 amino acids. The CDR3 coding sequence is TGTGCCAGCAGTCCGCTACGGGGGGTGGCTGAAGCTTTCTTT. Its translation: CASSPLRGVAEAFF.

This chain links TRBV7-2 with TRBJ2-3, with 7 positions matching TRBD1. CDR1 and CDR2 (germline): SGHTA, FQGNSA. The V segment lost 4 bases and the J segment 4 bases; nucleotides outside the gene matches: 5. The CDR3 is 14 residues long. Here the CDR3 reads CASSSQTGSDTQYF. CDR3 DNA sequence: TGTGCCAGCAGCTCCCAGACAGGGTCAGATACGCAGTATTTT.

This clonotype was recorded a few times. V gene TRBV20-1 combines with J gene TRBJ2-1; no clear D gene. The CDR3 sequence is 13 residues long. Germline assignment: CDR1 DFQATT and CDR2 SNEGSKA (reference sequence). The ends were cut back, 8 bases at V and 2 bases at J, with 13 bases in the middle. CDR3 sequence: CSQKLGPYNEQFF. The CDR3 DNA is TGCAGTCAGAAGTTAGGGCCCTACAATGAGCAGTTCTTC.

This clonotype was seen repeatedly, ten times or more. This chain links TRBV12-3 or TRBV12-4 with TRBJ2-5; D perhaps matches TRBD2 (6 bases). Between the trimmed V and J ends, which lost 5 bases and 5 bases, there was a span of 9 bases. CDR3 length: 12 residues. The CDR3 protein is CASSRSGETQYF. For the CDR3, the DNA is TGTGCCAGCAGTCGGAGCGGGGAGACCCAGTACTTC.

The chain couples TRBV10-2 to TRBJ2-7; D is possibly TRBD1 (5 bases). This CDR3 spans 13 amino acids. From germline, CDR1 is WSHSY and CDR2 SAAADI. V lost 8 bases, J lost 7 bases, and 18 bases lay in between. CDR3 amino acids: CASRPAGLLEQYF. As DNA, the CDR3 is TGCGCCAGCCGGCCGGCAGGGCTCTTGGAGCAGTACTTC.